This TCR beta chain was identified during a study of blood T cell repertoires in COVID-19 (TCRdb year 2020). The study in broad terms: Samples covering the acute and convalescent phases of COVID-19 were provided by collaborators in the United States, Italy and Spain. HLA class I and class II types, where available, came from metadata supplied by the sample provider rather than from assay-based typing. Sample metadata almost always included a de-identified subject ID, COVID-19 status, age in years and sex. The material from the prospective study consisted of cDNA or gDNA derived from T cells, B-cell-depleted T cells, or PBMCs. The samples were drawn from two sources: the first 160 participants of the ongoing ImmuneRACE study, and 1,000 to 1,500 subjects contributed by 6 global collaborators. A freely available public database, intended as a resource for researchers studying the immune response to SARS-CoV-2, is where the repertoires were released. Deeply sampled blood TCRbeta repertoires from subjects exposed to, actively infected with, or recovered from COVID-19 were included in the dataset.

TCRbeta CDR3 regions were amplified from genomic DNA using the immunoSEQ Assay, a bias-controlled multiplex PCR. In the authors' own workflow: The number of nucleated cells in each sample was estimated from the amplification of reference gene primers within the assay. To quantify the absolute abundance of each unique TCRbeta CDR3 rearrangement, sequence reads were collapsed and filtered. For each sample, productive Simpson clonality was calculated as the square root of Simpson's diversity index over productive rearrangements. TCRdb holds this immuneACCESS table with in-frame rearrangements only. Some clones are missing; in checked studies, unresolved V genes explain under half, and the rest has no known cause. V and J calls and clone size come straight from that table; D and trimming were deduced from the DNA. The sample table shows approximately 250,000 clones, and roughly 89% are seen once. The top ten constitute approximately 3.7% of the sample.

Summary of the overall study and its limitations: The amount of clinical and demographic metadata varied by source and participant and was provided uncurated.

Enrolling through a virtual design, the prospective study's participants ranged in age from roughly 18 to 100 years and lived across roughly 24 United States geographic areas. Cohort assignment in the prospective study relied on participant-reported clinical history from a screening survey and a study questionnaire. ImmuneRACE Cohort 3 recovered participants were defined by two consecutive negative NP/OP PCR tests, healthcare professional clearance, or symptom resolution. Each participant in the prospective study had whole blood, serum and a nasopharyngeal or oropharyngeal swab collected by mobile phlebotomists. Additional blood draws and questionnaires over an approximately two-month period could optionally be provided by prospective study participants. Blood samples from the prospective study were shipped frozen or at room temperature prior to DNA extraction. Trimming removed 2 bases from V and 2 bases from J; the gene matches leave 2 bases unexplained. Looking up the germline V gene yields CDR1 MGHDK and CDR2 SYGVNS. Counted from cysteine to phenylalanine, this CDR3 has 15 amino acids. Only the CDR3 part of the read is kept: 45 bases, read in frame from the first base.

As regards this clone: Its specific antigen is unknown. No base-level quality is on record; no much larger clone is a single base apart.

Material: PBMCs or T cells enriched from blood (not recorded which). The clonotype comes from a woman under 40 who had recovered from COVID-19. The chain couples TRBV25-1 to TRBJ1-4; TRBD1 aligns with 7 central bases. The DNA sequence is as follows: TGTGCCAGCAGTGAAGTGGGACAGACTAATGAAAAACTGTTTTTT. Its product reads: CASSEVGQTNEKLFF.